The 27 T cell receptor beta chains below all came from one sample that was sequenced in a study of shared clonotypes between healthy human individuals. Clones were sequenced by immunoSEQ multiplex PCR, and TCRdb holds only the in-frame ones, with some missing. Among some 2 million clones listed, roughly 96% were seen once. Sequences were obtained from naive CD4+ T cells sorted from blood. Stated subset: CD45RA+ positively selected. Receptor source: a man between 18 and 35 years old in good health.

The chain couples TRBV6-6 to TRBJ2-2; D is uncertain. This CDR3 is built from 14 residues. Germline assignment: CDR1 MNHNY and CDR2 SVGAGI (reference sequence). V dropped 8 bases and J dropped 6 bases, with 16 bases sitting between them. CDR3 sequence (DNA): TGTGCCAGCTACCCCCTAGTTGGGGCCGGGGAGCTGTTTTTT. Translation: CASYPLVGAGELFF.

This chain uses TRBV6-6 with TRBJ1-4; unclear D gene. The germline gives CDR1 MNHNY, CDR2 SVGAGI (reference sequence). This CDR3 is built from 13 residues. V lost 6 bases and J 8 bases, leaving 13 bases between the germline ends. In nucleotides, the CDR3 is TGTGCCAGCAGCGTGACCGCGGGGGAAAAACTGTTTTTT. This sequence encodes CASSVTAGEKLFF.

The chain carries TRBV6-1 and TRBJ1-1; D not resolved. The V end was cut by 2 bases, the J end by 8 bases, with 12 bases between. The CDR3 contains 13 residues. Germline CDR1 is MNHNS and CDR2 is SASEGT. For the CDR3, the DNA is TGTGCCAGCAGTGAATCTGGGCCGCCCGAAGCTTTCTTT. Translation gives CASSESGPPEAFF.

In DNA, the CDR3 is TGCGCCAGCAGCTTGGACGGGGCGGCCAAAAACATTCAGTACTTC. Protein: CASSLDGAAKNIQYF. The V and J genes are TRBV5-1 and TRBJ2-4; D may be TRBD1 or TRBD2 (5 bases each). Germline V gives CDR1 SGHRS, CDR2 YFSETQ. The CDR3 runs 15 residues. The V end lost 0 bases, the J end lost 1 base, and 8 bases lay between the germline ends.

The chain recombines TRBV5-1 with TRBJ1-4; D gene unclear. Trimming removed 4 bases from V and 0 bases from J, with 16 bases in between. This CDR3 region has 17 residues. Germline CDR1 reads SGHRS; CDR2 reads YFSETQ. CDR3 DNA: TGCGCCAGCAGCACCTCACGACGGCAACCAACTAATGAAAAACTGTTTTTT. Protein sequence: CASSTSRRQPTNEKLFF.

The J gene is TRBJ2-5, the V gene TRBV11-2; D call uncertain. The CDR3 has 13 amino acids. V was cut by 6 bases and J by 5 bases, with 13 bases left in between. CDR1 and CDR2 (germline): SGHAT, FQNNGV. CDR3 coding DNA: TGTGCCAGCAGTCCTGGGAATACGGAGACCCAGTACTTC. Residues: CASSPGNTETQYF.

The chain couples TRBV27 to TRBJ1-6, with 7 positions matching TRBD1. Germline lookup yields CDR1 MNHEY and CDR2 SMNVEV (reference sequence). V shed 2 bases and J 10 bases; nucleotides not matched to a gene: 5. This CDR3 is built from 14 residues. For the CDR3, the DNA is TGTGCCAGCAGTTTACCCAGGGGGAACTCACCCCTCCACTTT. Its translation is CASSLPRGNSPLHF.

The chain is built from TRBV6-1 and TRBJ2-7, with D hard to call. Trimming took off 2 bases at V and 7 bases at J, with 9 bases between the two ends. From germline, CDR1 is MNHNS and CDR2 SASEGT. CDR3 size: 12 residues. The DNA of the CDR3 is TGTGCCAGCAGTGAACAAGGGTGGGAGCAGTACTTC. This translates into CASSEQGWEQYF.

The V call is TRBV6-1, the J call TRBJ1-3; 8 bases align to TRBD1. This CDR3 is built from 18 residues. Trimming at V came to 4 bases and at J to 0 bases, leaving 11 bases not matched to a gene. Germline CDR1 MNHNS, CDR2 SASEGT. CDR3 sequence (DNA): TGTGCCAGCAGTGCTGGGACAGGCCCCGTGAGCTCTGGAAACACCATATATTTT. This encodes CASSAGTGPVSSGNTIYF.

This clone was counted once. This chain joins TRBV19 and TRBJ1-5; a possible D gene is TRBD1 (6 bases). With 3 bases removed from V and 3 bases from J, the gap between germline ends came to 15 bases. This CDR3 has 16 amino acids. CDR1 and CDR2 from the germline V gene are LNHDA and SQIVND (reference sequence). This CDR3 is CASSMGGGATNQPQHF. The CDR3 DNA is TGTGCCAGTAGTATGGGAGGGGGGGCTACCAATCAGCCCCAGCATTTT.

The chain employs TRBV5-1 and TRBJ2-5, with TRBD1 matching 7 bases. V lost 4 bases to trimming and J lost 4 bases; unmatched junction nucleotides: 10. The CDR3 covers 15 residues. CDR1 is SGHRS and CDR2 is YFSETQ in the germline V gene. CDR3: CASSTGQVGLETQYF. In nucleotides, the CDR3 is TGCGCCAGCAGCACCGGACAGGTCGGGCTAGAGACCCAGTACTTC. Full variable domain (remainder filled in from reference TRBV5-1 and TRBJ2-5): KAGVTQTPRYLIKTRGQQVTLSCSPISGHRSVSWYQQTPGQGLQFLFEYFSETQRNKGNFPGRFSGRQFSNSRSEMNVSTLELGDSALYLCASSTGQVGLETQYFGPGTRLLVL.

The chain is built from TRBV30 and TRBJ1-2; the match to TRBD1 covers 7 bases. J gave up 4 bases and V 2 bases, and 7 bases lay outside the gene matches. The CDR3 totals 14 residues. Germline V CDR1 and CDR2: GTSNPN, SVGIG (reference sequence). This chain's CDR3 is CAWSRDRGFYGYTF. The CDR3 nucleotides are TGTGCCTGGAGTCGGGACAGAGGGTTCTATGGCTACACCTTC.

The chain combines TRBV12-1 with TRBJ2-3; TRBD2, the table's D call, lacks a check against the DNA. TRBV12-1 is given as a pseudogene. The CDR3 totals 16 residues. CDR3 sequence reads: CASSIHPRRGTDTQYF. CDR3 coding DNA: TGTGCCAGCAGCATCCACCCGAGGAGGGGCACAGATACGCAGTATTTT.

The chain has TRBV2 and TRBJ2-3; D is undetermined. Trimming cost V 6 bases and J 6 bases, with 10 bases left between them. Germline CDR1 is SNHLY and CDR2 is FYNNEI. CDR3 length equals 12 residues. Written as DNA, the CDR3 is TGTGCCAGCAGAAGTGACCTCGATACGCAGTATTTT. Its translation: CASRSDLDTQYF.

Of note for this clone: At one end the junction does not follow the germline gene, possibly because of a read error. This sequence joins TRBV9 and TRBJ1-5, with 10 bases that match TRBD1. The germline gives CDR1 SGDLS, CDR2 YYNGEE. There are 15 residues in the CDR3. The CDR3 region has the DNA TGTGCCAACAGCGAAGGGACAGGGGGCAATCAGCCCCAGCATTTT. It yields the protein CANSEGTGGNQPQHF.

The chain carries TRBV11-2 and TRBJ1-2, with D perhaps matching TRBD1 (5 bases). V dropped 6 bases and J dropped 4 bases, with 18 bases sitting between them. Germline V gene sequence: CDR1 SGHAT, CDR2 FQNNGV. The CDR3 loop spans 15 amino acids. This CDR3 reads CASRRPGLRGYGYTF. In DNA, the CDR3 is TGTGCCAGCAGGCGACCGGGACTCCGCGGCTATGGCTACACCTTC.

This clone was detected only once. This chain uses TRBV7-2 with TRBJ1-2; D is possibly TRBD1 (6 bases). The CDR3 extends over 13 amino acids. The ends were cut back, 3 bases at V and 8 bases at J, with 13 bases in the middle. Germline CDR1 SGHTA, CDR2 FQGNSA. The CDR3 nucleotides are TGTGCCAGCAGCTTCACAGGGTTCGGCGGCTACACCTTC. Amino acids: CASSFTGFGGYTF.

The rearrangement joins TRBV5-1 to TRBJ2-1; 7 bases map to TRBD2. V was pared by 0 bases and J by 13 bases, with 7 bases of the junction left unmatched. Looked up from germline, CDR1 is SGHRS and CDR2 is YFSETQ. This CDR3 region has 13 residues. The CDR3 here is CASSLALEREQFF. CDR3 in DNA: TGCGCCAGCAGCTTGGCTCTAGAGCGGGAACAGTTCTTC.

CDR3 bases: TGTGCCAGCAGAATGGACACCTCCTACGAGCAGTACTTC. It specifies CASRMDTSYEQYF. The chain carries TRBV28 and TRBJ2-7; D might be TRBD1 (5 bases). CDR3 length equals 13 residues. V shed 6 bases and J shed 0 bases, with 9 bases lying between them. CDR1 is MDHEN, CDR2 SYDVKM, per germline.

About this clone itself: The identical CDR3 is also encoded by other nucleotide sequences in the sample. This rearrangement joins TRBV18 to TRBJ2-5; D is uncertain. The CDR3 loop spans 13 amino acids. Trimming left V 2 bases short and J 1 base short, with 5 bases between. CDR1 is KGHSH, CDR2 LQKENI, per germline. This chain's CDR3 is CASSPRTQETQYF. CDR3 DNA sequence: TGTGCCAGCTCACCAAGGACCCAAGAGACCCAGTACTTC. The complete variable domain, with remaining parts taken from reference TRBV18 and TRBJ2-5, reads NAGVMQNPRHLVRRRGQEARLRCSPMKGHSHVYWYRQLPEEGLKFMVYLQKENIIDESGMPKERFSAEFPKEGPSILRIQQVVRGDSAAYFCASSPRTQETQYFGPGTRLLVL.

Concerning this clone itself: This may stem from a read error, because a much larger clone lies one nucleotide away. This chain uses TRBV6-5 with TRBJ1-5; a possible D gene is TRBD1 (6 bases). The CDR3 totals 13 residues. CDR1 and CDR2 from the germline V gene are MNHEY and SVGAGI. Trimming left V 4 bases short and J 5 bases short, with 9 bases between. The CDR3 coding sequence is TGTGCCAGCAGTTTCTACAGGGATCAGCCCCAGCATTTT. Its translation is CASSFYRDQPQHF.

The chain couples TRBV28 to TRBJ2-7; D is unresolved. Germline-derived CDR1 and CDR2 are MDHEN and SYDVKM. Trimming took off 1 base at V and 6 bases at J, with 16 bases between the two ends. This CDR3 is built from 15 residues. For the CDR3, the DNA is TGTGCCAGCAGTTTATTACAGCCCAAGAGCCGCGAGCAGTACTTC. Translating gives CASSLLQPKSREQYF.

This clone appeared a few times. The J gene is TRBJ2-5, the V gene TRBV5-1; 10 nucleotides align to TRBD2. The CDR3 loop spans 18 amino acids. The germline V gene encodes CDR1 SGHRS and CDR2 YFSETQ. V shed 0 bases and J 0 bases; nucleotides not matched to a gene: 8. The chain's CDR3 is CASSLGLAGYTYQETQYF. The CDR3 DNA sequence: TGCGCCAGCAGCTTGGGACTAGCGGGCTATACCTACCAAGAGACCCAGTACTTC.

DNA of the CDR3: TGTGCCAGCAGCCCCGGACTAGCGGGGACCCAGTACTTC. Amino acid sequence: CASSPGLAGTQYF. This rearrangement joins TRBV7-9 to TRBJ2-5, with TRBD2 identical over 11 bases. Per the germline V gene, CDR1 is SEHNR and CDR2 is FQNEAQ (reference sequence). V dropped 5 bases and J dropped 7; count of bases not matched to a gene: 3. This CDR3 region has 13 residues.

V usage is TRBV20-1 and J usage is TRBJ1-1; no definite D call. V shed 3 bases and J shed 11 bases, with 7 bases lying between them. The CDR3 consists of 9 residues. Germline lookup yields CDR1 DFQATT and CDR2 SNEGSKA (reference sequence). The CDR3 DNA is TGCAGTGCTAGGGAGACGGCTTTCTTT. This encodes CSARETAFF.

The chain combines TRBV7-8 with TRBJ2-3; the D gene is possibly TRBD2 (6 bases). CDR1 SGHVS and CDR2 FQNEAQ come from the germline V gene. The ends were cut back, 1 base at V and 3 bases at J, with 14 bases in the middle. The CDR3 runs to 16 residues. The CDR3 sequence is CASSLGVGGTTDTQYF. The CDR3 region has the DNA TGTGCCAGCAGCTTAGGCGTCGGGGGAACTACAGATACGCAGTATTTT.

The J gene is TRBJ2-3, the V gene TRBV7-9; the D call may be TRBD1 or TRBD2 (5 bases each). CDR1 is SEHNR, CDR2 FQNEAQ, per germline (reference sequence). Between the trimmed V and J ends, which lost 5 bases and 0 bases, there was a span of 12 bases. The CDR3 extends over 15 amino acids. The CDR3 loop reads CASSQGRSSTDTQYF. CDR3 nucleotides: TGTGCCAGCAGCCAGGGACGGTCTAGCACAGATACGCAGTATTTT.